These T cell receptor beta chains were read from a single sample in a study of T cell responses to AZD1222 COVID-19 vaccine. Clones were sequenced by immunoSEQ multiplex PCR, and TCRdb holds only the in-frame ones, with some missing. This table holds about 120,000 clones, approximately 90% found once. The material sequenced was peripheral blood, taken on day 0 of AZD1222 vaccination. These receptors were obtained from an adult in good health. Both conserved end residues are part of each CDR3. D genes are given only for firm matches. The listing skips clone size in some rows; elsewhere it reads once, few, many or a size class.

V gene,J gene,clone size,D gene,CDR3 DNA,CDR3 protein
TRBV20-1,TRBJ2-1,.,.,TGCAGTGCCGTAGACAATGAGCAGTTCTTC,CSAVDNEQFF
TRBV5-1,TRBJ2-7,.,.,TGCGCCAGCAGCTTGGGGGCCTTTTACGAGCAGTACTTC,CASSLGAFYEQYF
TRBV2,TRBJ1-1,.,.,TGTGCCAGCACAAAAGCAGTTAACACTGAAGCTTTCTTT,CASTKAVNTEAFF
TRBV11-2,TRBJ2-5,.,TRBD2,TGTGCCAGCAGCGGGGACAGCGGGGGGGCCGAGGAGACCCAGTACTTC,CASSGDSGGAEETQYF
TRBV24-1,TRBJ2-2,.,.,TGTGCCACCAGTGATATGGCAGTTAACACCGGGGAGCTGTTTTTT,CATSDMAVNTGELFF
TRBV5-6,TRBJ1-3,.,.,TGTGCCAGCAGTGCTGGCTCTGGAAACACCATATATTTT,CASSAGSGNTIYF
TRBV7-9,TRBJ1-1,.,TRBD1,TGTGCCAGCAGCAGGACAGGTGAAGCTTTCTTT,CASSRTGEAFF
TRBV3-1/TRBV3-2,TRBJ1-6,.,.,TGTGCCAGCAGCCAGGGTAAGAATTCACCCCTCCACTTT,CASSQGKNSPLHF
TRBV27,TRBJ2-7,.,TRBD1,TGTGCCAGCAGTTCTCGACAGGGGGCGATATTCGACGAGCAGTACTTC,CASSSRQGAIFDEQYF
TRBV2,TRBJ1-2,.,.,TGTGCCAGCAATCCCGGGACCCTCGGTGGCTACACCTTC,CASNPGTLGGYTF
TRBV23-1,TRBJ1-2,.,.,TGCGCCAGCAGTCAATTAAGACAGTGGCACTATGGCTACACCTTC,CASSQLRQWHYGYTF
TRBV11-2,TRBJ1-1,few,TRBD1,TGTGCCAGCAGCCAGGACAGGGGAGCGACTGAAGCTTTCTTT,CASSQDRGATEAFF
TRBV28,TRBJ1-5,.,.,TGTGCCAGCATGGACGGACTCTCGAGCAATCAGCCCCAGCATTTT,CASMDGLSSNQPQHF
TRBV18,TRBJ2-4,.,.,TGTGCCAGCTCACCATCACAACTAGCCAAAAACATTCAGTACTTC,CASSPSQLAKNIQYF
TRBV5-8,TRBJ2-1,.,.,TGTGCCAGCAGCGCGCTGTGGACAGTTAGCAATGAGCAGTTCTTC,CASSALWTVSNEQFF
TRBV29-1,TRBJ2-1,.,.,TGCAGCGTTGGGGGACACTACAATGAGCAGTTCTTC,CSVGGHYNEQFF
TRBV28,TRBJ1-1,.,.,TGTGCCAGCAGTTCAAGGGGCCGGCCCCCGAACACTGAAGCTTTCTTT,CASSSRGRPPNTEAFF
TRBV5-8,TRBJ1-5,.,.,TGTGCCAGCAGCAAGGAGGTTCTCGACAGTTCCAATCAGCCCCAGCATTTT,CASSKEVLDSSNQPQHF
TRBV11-2,TRBJ2-7,.,TRBD2,TGTGCCAGCAGCTCGTCTAGCGGGAGCTCCTACGAGCAGTACTTC,CASSSSSGSSYEQYF
TRBV5-4,TRBJ2-3,.,.,TGTGCCAGCAGCTTGGGAGGCTGGGGAGGCACAGATACGCAGTATTTT,CASSLGGWGGTDTQYF
TRBV29-1,TRBJ1-2,.,.,TGCAGCGTTCTTTTGACCGGGGGCTACACCTTC,CSVLLTGGYTF
TRBV28,TRBJ2-7,once,.,TGTGCCAGCAGTCTGCAGGGGTACGAGCAGTACTTC,CASSLQGYEQYF
TRBV6-5,TRBJ1-2,.,.,TGTGCCAGCAGTTACCCAACAGCGACAGTTAACTATGGCTACACCTTC,CASSYPTATVNYGYTF
TRBV4-1,TRBJ1-5,.,.,TGCGCCAGCAGCCACCCCATGAGGGGTAGGGGCAATCAGCCCCAGCATTTT,CASSHPMRGRGNQPQHF
TRBV5-6,TRBJ1-6,few,.,TGTGCCAGCAGCCCGGGGGCAGGGGTTAATTCACCCCTCCACTTT,CASSPGAGVNSPLHF
TRBV5-1,TRBJ1-4,.,.,TGCGCCAGCAGCAGAGGGAAAAATGAAAAACTGTTTTTT,CASSRGKNEKLFF
TRBV19,TRBJ1-2,.,.,TGTGCCAGCTCCTATGGCTACACCTTC,CASSYGYTF
TRBV7-9,TRBJ2-1,.,TRBD2,TGTGCCAGCAGCTCCCGGACTAGCCACAATGAGCAGTTCTTC,CASSSRTSHNEQFF
TRBV19,TRBJ1-2,.,TRBD1,TGTGCCAGTAAGCCGGGACAGCCGGAGAACTATGGCTACACCTTC,CASKPGQPENYGYTF
TRBV11-2,TRBJ1-6,.,.,TGTGCCAGCAGCTTAGATTCTGCAGGGAGGTATTCACCCCTCCACTTT,CASSLDSAGRYSPLHF
TRBV28,TRBJ2-2,.,.,TGTGCCAGCATCGGGACCGGGGAGCTGTTTTTT,CASIGTGELFF
TRBV19,TRBJ2-2,.,.,TGTGCCAGTAGTATACAGAGAATGAACACCGGGGAGCTGTTTTTT,CASSIQRMNTGELFF
TRBV3-1/TRBV3-2,TRBJ2-3,.,.,TGTGCCAGCAGTGGGCTGGGGGCACGGGGAAGCACAGATACGCAGTATTTT,CASSGLGARGSTDTQYF
TRBV30,TRBJ1-6,.,TRBD1,TGTGCCTGGAGTTGGTCAGGGGGCAATTCACCCCTCCACTTT,CAWSWSGGNSPLHF